This T cell receptor (beta chain) was captured by sequencing in a study of blood T cell repertoires in COVID-19. Whole-study context: Researchers got acute and convalescent COVID-19 samples from the United States, Italy and Spain. Sources were T cells, B-cell-depleted T cells, or PBMCs; the material itself was cDNA or gDNA.

This CDR3 is 17 amino acids long. V trimming: 4 bases; J trimming: 2 bases; junction bases outside the gene matches: 4. Germline CDR1 reads KGHDR; CDR2 reads SFDVKD. Authors' processing steps: Reference gene primer amplification yielded estimated nucleated cell counts. Method: immunoSEQ multiplex PCR; TCRdb's copy keeps in-frame clones and lacks some. V, J and clone size were drawn from that table, and D and trimming were deduced from the DNA. The sample yields 150,000 to 180,000 clones, 85% seen once. Patients in Seattle were enrolled during active infection, then followed longitudinally. Sequenced sample: peripheral blood. V gene TRBV24-1 combines with J gene TRBJ2-5, with TRBD2 matching over 15 bases. The clonotype comes from a woman in her sixties or seventies with COVID-19, enrolled during active disease. CDR3 sequence (DNA): TGTGCCACCAGTGAGTTGGGACTAGCGGGGGGACAAGAGACCCAGTACTTC. Translating it yields CATSELGLAGGQETQYF.